This T cell receptor (beta chain) was identified in a study of response to subunit inactivated influenza vaccine. Study results and limitations: The authors proposed limited new T cell recruitment per seasonal influenza vaccination.

Concerning this clonotype itself: What it binds is not known.

CDR1 is SNHLY and CDR2 is FYNNEI in the germline V gene. The CDR3 runs 13 residues. V was shortened by 4 bases and J by 9 bases, with 13 bases between the two germline ends. From the RT-PCR reads, TCRdb called clonotypes with MiXCR, one entry per CDR3 protein. The sample lists hundreds of thousands of distinct CDR3 sequences, about 14% occurring once. V is TRBV2 and J is TRBJ2-1; D perhaps matches TRBD1 (7 bases). The sample here was PBMCs from blood, taken 14 to 15 days before vaccination. The sequence was collected from a man aged 50 to 59 who received an inactivated influenza vaccine. The CDR3 is CASSGQGGGEQFF. The CDR3 DNA is TGTGCCAGCAGTGGACAGGGAGGAGGTGAGCAGTTCTTC.